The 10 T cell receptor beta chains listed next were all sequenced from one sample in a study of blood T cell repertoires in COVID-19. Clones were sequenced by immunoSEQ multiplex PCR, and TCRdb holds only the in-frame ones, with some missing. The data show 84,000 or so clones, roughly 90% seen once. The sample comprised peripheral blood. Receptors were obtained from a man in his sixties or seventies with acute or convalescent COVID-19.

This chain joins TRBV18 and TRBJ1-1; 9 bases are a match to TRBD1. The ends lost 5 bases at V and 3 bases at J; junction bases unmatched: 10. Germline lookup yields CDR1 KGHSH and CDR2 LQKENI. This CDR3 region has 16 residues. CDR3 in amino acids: CASSIATGGVDTEAFF. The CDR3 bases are TGTGCCAGCTCAATCGCTACAGGGGGCGTGGACACTGAAGCTTTCTTT.

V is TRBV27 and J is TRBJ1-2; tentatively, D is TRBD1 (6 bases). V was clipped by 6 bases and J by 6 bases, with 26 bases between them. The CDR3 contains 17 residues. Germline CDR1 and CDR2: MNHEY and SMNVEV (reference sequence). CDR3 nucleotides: TGTGCCAGCAGATCGTGGTCGGGGGGGCGCAAGAACAATGGCTACACCTTC. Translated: CASRSWSGGRKNNGYTF.

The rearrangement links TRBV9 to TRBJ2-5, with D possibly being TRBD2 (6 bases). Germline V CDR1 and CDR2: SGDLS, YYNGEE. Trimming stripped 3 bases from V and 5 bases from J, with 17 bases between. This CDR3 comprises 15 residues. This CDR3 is CASSDRLEFWETQYF. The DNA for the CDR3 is TGTGCCAGCAGCGATCGACTAGAGTTCTGGGAGACCCAGTACTTC. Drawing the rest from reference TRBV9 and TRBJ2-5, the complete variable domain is DSGVTQTPKHLITATGQRVTLRCSPRSGDLSVYWYQQSLDQGLQFLIQYYNGEERAKGNILERFSAQQFPDLHSELNLSSLELGDSALYFCASSDRLEFWETQYFGPGTRLLVL.

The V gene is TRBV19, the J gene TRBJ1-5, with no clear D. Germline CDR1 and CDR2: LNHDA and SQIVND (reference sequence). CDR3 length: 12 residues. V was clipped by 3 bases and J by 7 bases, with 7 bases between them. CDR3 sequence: CASSIFMQPQHF. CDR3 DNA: TGTGCCAGTAGTATTTTTATGCAGCCCCAGCATTTT. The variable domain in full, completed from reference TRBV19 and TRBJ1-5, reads DGGITQSPKYLFRKEGQNVTLSCEQNLNHDAMYWYRQDPGQGLRLIYYSQIVNDFQKGDIAEGYSVSREKKESFPLTVTSAQKNPTAFYLCASSIFMQPQHFGDGTRLSIL.

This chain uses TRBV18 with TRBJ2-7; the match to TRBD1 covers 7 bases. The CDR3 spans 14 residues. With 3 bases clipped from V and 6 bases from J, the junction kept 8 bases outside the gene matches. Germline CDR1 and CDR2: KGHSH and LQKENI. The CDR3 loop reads CASSPSDRDVEQYF. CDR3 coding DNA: TGTGCCAGCTCACCGAGTGACAGGGATGTCGAGCAGTACTTC.

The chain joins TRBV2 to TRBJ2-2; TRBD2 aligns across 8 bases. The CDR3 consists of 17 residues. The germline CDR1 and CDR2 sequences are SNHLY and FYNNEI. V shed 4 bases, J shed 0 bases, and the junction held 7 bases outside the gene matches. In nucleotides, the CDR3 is TGTGCCAGCAGTGTGGTGATAGCGGGAACGAACACCGGGGAGCTGTTTTTT. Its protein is CASSVVIAGTNTGELFF.

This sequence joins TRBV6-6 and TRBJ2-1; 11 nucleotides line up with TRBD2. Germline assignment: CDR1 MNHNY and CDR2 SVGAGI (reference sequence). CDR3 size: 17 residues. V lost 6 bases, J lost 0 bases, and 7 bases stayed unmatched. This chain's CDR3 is CASSRLAGPFSYNEQFF. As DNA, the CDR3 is TGTGCCAGCAGCCGACTAGCGGGACCGTTCTCCTACAATGAGCAGTTCTTC.

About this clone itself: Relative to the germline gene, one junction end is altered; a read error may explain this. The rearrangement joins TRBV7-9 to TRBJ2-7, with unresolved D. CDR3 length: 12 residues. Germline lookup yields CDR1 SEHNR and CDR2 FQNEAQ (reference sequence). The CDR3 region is CASSLEHYEQYF. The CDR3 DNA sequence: TGTGCCAGCAGTTTAGAACACTACGAGCAGTACTTC.

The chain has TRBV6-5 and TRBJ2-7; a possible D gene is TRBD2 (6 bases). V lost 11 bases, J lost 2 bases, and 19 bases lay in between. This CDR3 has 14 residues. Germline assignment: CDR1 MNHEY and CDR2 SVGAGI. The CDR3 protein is CAGGLTGIPYEQYF. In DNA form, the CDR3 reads TGTGCCGGGGGACTTACAGGAATTCCCTACGAGCAGTACTTC.

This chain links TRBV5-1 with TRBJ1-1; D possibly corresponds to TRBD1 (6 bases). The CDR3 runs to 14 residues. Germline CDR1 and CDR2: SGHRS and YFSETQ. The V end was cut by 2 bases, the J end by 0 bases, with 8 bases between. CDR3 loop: CASSFGGMNTEAFF. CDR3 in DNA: TGCGCCAGCAGCTTTGGGGGCATGAACACTGAAGCTTTCTTT. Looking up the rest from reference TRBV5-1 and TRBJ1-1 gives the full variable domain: KAGVTQTPRYLIKTRGQQVTLSCSPISGHRSVSWYQQTPGQGLQFLFEYFSETQRNKGNFPGRFSGRQFSNSRSEMNVSTLELGDSALYLCASSFGGMNTEAFFGQGTRLTVV.